This is a list of T cell receptor beta chains from one sample in a study of T cells in Graves' hyperthyroidism and ophthalmopathy. Via MiXCR, TCRdb re-called the multiplex PCR reads, giving one row per CDR3 protein. The data hold about 480,000 distinct CDR3 sequences, with around 14% observed a single time. The sample taken for sequencing was blood. The receptors were gathered from a woman aged 18-35 years with Graves' hyperthyroidism. Both conserved end residues are part of each CDR3. The D gene is left open where the match is weak. Clone size is not always given. Where it is, it says once, few, many or a class for expanded clones.

cdr3_nt cdr3_aa j_call v_call d_call clone_size
TGCAGTGCCGGGACAGGGGGGACCAATGAGCAGTTCTTC CSAGTGGTNEQFF TRBJ2-1 TRBV20-1 TRBD1 .
TGTGCTAGTGCCTGGGGGCTATCTGGGGCCAACGTCCTGACTTTC CASAWGLSGANVLTF TRBJ2-6 TRBV12-5 . few
TGTGCCAGTCATAGCGGGAGTAGATCCTACAATGAGCAGTTCTTC CASHSGSRSYNEQFF TRBJ2-1 TRBV27 TRBD2 many
TGTGCCAGCAGTTTCGGGGACATCTCTGGAAACACCATATATTTT CASSFGDISGNTIYF TRBJ1-3 TRBV12-3/TRBV12-4 . many
TGTGCCAGCAGCGTAGAAGCGGGAGCAGATACGCAGTATTTT CASSVEAGADTQYF TRBJ2-3 TRBV9 TRBD2 .
TGCAGTTCCCATAAACGACTAGCGGGAGCTGGTGAGCAGTTCTTC CSSHKRLAGAGEQFF TRBJ2-1 TRBV20-1 TRBD2 many
TGTGCCAGCAGGAATCCTAGCGGAGCACCCGGAGATACGCAGTATTTT CASRNPSGAPGDTQYF TRBJ2-3 TRBV11-2 TRBD2 many
TGTGCCTGGAGTGTTTTGCTACTTGCCGAGCAGTACTTC CAWSVLLLAEQYF TRBJ2-7 TRBV30 . many
TGTGCCACCAGTGGGACTTTCAGTGGGACCCAGTACTTC CATSGTFSGTQYF TRBJ2-5 TRBV24-1 . many
TGTGCCAGTAGTCCACACAGGGATAATTCACCCCTCCACTTT CASSPHRDNSPLHF TRBJ1-6 TRBV19 . few
TGCAGCCCCCGTTCCGCCGGGGGTGAGCAGTTCTTC CSPRSAGGEQFF TRBJ2-1 TRBV29-1 . many
TGTGCCATCAGTGAGTCAGAGTGGGAGGCGGATCAGCCCCAGCATTTT CAISESEWEADQPQHF TRBJ1-5 TRBV10-3 . many
TGTGCCAGCAGCTTAGGCAGGGCCGGCTATAATTCACCCCTCCACTTT CASSLGRAGYNSPLHF TRBJ1-6 TRBV11-2 . many
TGTGCCAGCAGCTCACCGGGGTCCGGATACCAAGAGACCCAGTACTTC CASSSPGSGYQETQYF TRBJ2-5 TRBV7-9 . many
TGCGCCAGCAGCCAAGATGACGGGTACAATGAGCAGTTCTTC CASSQDDGYNEQFF TRBJ2-1 TRBV4-1 . .
TGTGCCAGCAGGCTGGGACTAGCGGAAGGCTACGAGCAGTACTTC CASRLGLAEGYEQYF TRBJ2-7 TRBV7-3 TRBD2 many
TGTGCCACCAGTGATGCCACTAGCACAGATACGCAGTATTTT CATSDATSTDTQYF TRBJ2-3 TRBV24-1 . many